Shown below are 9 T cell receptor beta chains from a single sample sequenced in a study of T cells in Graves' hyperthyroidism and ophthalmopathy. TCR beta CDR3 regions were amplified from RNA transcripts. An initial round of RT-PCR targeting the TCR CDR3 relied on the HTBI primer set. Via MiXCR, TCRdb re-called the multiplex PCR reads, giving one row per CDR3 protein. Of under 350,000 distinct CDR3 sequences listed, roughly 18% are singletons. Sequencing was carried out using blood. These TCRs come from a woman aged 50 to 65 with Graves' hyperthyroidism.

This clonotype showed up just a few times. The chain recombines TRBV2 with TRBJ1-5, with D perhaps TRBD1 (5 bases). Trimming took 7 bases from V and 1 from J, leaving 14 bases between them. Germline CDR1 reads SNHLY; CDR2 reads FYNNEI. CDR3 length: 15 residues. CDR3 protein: CASTQWGGSNQPQHF. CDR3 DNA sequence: TGTGCCAGCACCCAATGGGGGGGAAGCAATCAGCCCCAGCATTTT.

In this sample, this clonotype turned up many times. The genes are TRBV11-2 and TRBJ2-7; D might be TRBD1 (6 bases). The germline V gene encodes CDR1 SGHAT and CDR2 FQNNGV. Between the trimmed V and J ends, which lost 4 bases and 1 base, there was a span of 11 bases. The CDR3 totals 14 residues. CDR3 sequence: CASSWTVPSYEQYF. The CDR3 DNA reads TGTGCCAGCAGCTGGACAGTTCCTTCCTACGAGCAGTACTTC. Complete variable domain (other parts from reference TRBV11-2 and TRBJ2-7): EAGVAQSPRYKIIEKRQSVAFWCNPISGHATLYWYQQILGQGPKLLIQFQNNGVVDDSQLPKDRFSAERLKGVDSTLKIQPAKLEDSAVYLCASSWTVPSYEQYFGPGTRLTVT.

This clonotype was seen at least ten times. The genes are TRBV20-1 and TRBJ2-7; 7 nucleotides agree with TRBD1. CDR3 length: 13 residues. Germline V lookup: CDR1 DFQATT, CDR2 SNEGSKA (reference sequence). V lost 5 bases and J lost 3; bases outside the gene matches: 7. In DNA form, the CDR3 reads TGCAGTGCTTTTGACAGGGATAGCTACGAGCAGTACTTC. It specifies CSAFDRDSYEQYF.

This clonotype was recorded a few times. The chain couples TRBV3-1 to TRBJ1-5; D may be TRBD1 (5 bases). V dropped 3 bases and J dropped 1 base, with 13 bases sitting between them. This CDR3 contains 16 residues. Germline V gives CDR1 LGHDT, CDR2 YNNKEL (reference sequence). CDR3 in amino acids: CASSQSGGASNQPQHF. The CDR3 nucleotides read TGTGCCAGCAGCCAGTCCGGAGGGGCCAGCAATCAGCCCCAGCATTTT.

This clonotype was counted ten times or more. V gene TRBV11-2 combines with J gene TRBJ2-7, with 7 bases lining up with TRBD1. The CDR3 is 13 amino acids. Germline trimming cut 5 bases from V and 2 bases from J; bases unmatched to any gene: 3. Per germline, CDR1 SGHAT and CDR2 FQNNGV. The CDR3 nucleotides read TGTGCCAGCAGCGAGACAGGGCCCTACGAGCAGTACTTC. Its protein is CASSETGPYEQYF.

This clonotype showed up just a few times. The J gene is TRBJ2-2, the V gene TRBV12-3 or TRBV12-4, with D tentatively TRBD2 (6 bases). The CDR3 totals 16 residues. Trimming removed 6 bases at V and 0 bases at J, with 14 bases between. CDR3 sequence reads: CASRTSSAANTGELFF. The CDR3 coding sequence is TGTGCCAGCAGAACTTCTAGCGCCGCGAACACCGGGGAGCTGTTTTTT.

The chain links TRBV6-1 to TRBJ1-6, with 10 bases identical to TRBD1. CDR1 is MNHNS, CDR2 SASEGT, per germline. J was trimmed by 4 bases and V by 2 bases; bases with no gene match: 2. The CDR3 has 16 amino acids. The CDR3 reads CASSEPGQGYNSPLHF. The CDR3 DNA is TGTGCCAGCAGTGAACCGGGACAGGGGTATAATTCACCCCTCCACTTT.

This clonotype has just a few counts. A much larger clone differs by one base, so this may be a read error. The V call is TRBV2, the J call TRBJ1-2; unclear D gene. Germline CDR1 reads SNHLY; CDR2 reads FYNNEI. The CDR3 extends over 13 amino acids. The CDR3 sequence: CARSEPLSNGYTF. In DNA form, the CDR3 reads TGTGCCCGCAGTGAACCACTAAGTAATGGCTACACCTTC.

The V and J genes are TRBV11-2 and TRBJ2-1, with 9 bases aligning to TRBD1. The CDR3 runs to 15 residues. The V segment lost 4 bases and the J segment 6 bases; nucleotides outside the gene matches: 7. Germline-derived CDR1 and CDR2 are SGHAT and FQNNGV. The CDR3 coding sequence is TGTGCCAGCAGCTCCGAACAGGGGGCTCCCAATGAGCAGTTCTTC. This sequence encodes CASSSEQGAPNEQFF.